The 7 T cell receptor beta chains given below trace back to one sample, sequenced in a study of T cells in Graves' hyperthyroidism and ophthalmopathy. Amplification of TCR beta CDR3 regions used RNA as the template. A first-round RT-PCR of the TCR CDR3 used the HTBI primer set. TCRdb processed the multiplex PCR reads anew with MiXCR; each CDR3 protein has one entry. The table includes 600,000 to 800,000 distinct CDR3 sequences, 30% to 40% detected once. The specimen sequenced was blood. Every receptor here comes from a woman between 35 and 50 years old with Graves' hyperthyroidism.

The chain employs TRBV29-1 and TRBJ1-2; possibly TRBD1 for D (5 bases). The CDR3 has 14 residues. Trimming shortened V by 4 bases and J by 6 bases, and 18 bases separated the two germline ends. The germline CDR1 and CDR2 sequences are SQVTM and ANQGSEA. CDR3 in DNA: TGCAGCGTTGCTTCAGTCGAGGGGCATCATGGCTACACCTTC. Its protein is CSVASVEGHHGYTF.

In regard to this clonotype: This clone may be a read error of a much larger clone one base away. Here the CDR3 omits its conserved ending phenylalanine or tryptophan, so a read error is the likely source. The J gene is TRBJ2-5, the V gene TRBV7-2, with 10 positions matching TRBD1. The CDR3 runs 14 residues. Germline V gives CDR1 SGHTA, CDR2 FQGNSA. V lost 9 bases to trimming and J lost 0 bases; unmatched junction nucleotides: 4. CDR3 DNA sequence: TGTGCCAGTAGGGGACAGGGGAACCAAGAGACCCAGTACCTC. This encodes CASRGQGNQETQYL.

The chain has TRBV7-2 and TRBJ1-1; TRBD1 agrees at 7 bases. CDR3 size: 16 residues. V was clipped by 3 bases and J by 3 bases; unmatched bases: 10. The germline gives CDR1 SGHTA, CDR2 FQGNSA. CDR3 in amino acids: CASSFGQEGGYTEAFF. The CDR3 DNA reads TGTGCCAGCAGCTTCGGACAGGAGGGGGGCTACACTGAAGCTTTCTTT.

J is TRBJ1-4 and V is TRBV30; D is possibly TRBD1 (6 bases). The germline CDR1 and CDR2 sequences are GTSNPN and SVGIG (reference sequence). Trimming removed 3 bases at V and 14 bases at J, with 19 bases between. The CDR3 spans 13 residues. The CDR3 DNA sequence: TGTGCCTGGAGCGTTGGTGGCAGGGGATCTCTGTTTTTT. This sequence encodes CAWSVGGRGSLFF.

Comment on this clonotype: This could be a read error, since a much larger clone is one nucleotide away. This chain joins TRBV12-3 or TRBV12-4 and TRBJ2-2; D is perhaps TRBD1 or TRBD2 (5 bases each). V dropped 7 bases and J dropped 4 bases, with 13 bases sitting between them. The CDR3 has 14 residues. DNA for the CDR3: TGTGCCAGCATTTCGGCAGGGACCACCGGGGAGCTGTTTTTT. Amino acid sequence: CASISAGTTGELFF.

This clonotype has at least ten counts. The chain couples TRBV25-1 to TRBJ1-6, with D uncertain. This CDR3 is built from 11 residues. Germline CDR1 MGHDK, CDR2 SYGVNS. The V and J ends lost 4 bases and 14 bases respectively, with 9 bases between them. The DNA for the CDR3 is TGTGCCAGCAGTGTCGATATATCCCTCCACTTT. The encoded protein is CASSVDISLHF.

This clonotype has a single count. This chain connects TRBV10-3 to TRBJ2-1; 12 bases agree with TRBD2. CDR3 length: 16 residues. The V segment lost 5 bases and the J segment 7 bases; nucleotides outside the gene matches: 9. Germline assignment: CDR1 ENHRY and CDR2 SYGVKD. DNA of the CDR3: TGTGCCATCAGTCCAGCTCTAGCGGGGGGGCGGAATGAGCAGTTCTTC. This codes for CAISPALAGGRNEQFF.